The 9 T cell receptor beta chains below all came from one sample that was sequenced in a study of OX40 agonist ivuxolimab in advanced cancers. Profiled with immunoSEQ multiplex PCR; TCRdb holds only in-frame clones, not every one. Found here are fewer than 45,000 clones, about 74% of them singletons; the top ten hold about a fifth. Material: CD4+ or CD8+ T cells sorted from blood, obtained in a trial of the OX40 agonist ivuxolimab. These TCRs come from an adult with an advanced solid tumor such as melanoma, head and neck, liver or kidney cancer.

The chain employs TRBV19 and TRBJ1-6, with D maybe TRBD1 (6 bases). Trimming stripped 9 bases from V and 7 bases from J, with 16 bases between. This CDR3 is built from 14 residues. The V gene's germline CDR1 is LNHDA and CDR2 SQIVND (reference sequence). The CDR3 region has the DNA TGTGCCAGCCAATTTGGACAGAGAAATTCACCCCTCCACTTT. Translating it yields CASQFGQRNSPLHF.

The chain is built from TRBV5-1 and TRBJ1-2; D may be TRBD1 (5 bases). V lost 0 bases and J lost 7, with 13 bases in between. This CDR3 is built from 14 residues. The germline V gene has CDR1 SGHRS and CDR2 YFSETQ. CDR3 sequence reads: CASSLESSGGGYTF. The CDR3, as DNA: TGCGCCAGCAGCTTGGAAAGCTCTGGGGGTGGCTACACCTTC. The full variable domain, completed using reference TRBV5-1 and TRBJ1-2, is KAGVTQTPRYLIKTRGQQVTLSCSPISGHRSVSWYQQTPGQGLQFLFEYFSETQRNKGNFPGRFSGRQFSNSRSEMNVSTLELGDSALYLCASSLESSGGGYTFGSGTRLTVV.

This clone showed up just a few times. The V call is TRBV2, the J call TRBJ1-5, with a tentative D call TRBD1 (6 bases). Trimming cost V 6 bases and J 0 bases, with 6 bases left between them. CDR3 size: 13 residues. In germline, CDR1 is SNHLY, CDR2 FYNNEI. The chain's CDR3 is CASRDSSNQPQHF. Written as DNA, the CDR3 is TGTGCCAGCAGGGACAGTAGCAATCAGCCCCAGCATTTT. The variable domain in full, completed from reference TRBV2 and TRBJ1-5, reads EPEVTQTPSHQVTQMGQEVILRCVPISNHLYFYWYRQILGQKVEFLVSFYNNEISEKSEIFDDQFSVERPDGSNFTLKIRSTKLEDSAMYFCASRDSSNQPQHFGDGTRLSIL.

A single count supports this clone. This sample also contains other DNA sequences that code for the same CDR3. The chain recombines TRBV30 with TRBJ1-6; D perhaps matches TRBD1 (5 bases). The germline gives CDR1 GTSNPN, CDR2 SVGIG (reference sequence). The CDR3 sequence is 15 residues long. V was trimmed by 5 bases and J by 10 bases, leaving 21 bases between them. CDR3 amino acids: CAWGLSGTGGSPLHF. CDR3 coding DNA: TGTGCCTGGGGACTTTCGGGGACGGGAGGATCACCCCTCCACTTT.

This clone was counted a single time. The CDR3 region is CASSGQGGFHEQYF. The CDR3 nucleotides read TGTGCCAGCAGCGGACAGGGGGGCTTCCACGAGCAGTACTTC. The chain joins TRBV2 to TRBJ2-7, with 10 bases identical to TRBD1. Germline trimming cut 6 bases from V and 5 bases from J; bases unmatched to any gene: 7. Per the germline V gene, CDR1 is SNHLY and CDR2 is FYNNEI. This CDR3 is built from 14 residues.

This clone came up a few times. This chain connects TRBV11-2 to TRBJ1-5; TRBD1 is a possible D gene (6 bases). The length of the CDR3 is 13 residues. V was clipped by 3 bases and J by 4 bases, with 7 bases between them. Germline V lookup: CDR1 SGHAT, CDR2 FQNNGV. CDR3 DNA sequence: TGTGCCAGCAGCTTGGACAGAAATCAGCCCCAGCATTTT. Its translation is CASSLDRNQPQHF. Looking up the rest from reference TRBV11-2 and TRBJ1-5 gives the full variable domain: EAGVAQSPRYKIIEKRQSVAFWCNPISGHATLYWYQQILGQGPKLLIQFQNNGVVDDSQLPKDRFSAERLKGVDSTLKIQPAKLEDSAVYLCASSLDRNQPQHFGDGTRLSIL.

The CDR3 bases are TGTGCCAGCAGTTTGGCAGGTTCTAAACTGTTTTTT. This encodes CASSLAGSKLFF. This chain uses TRBV27 with TRBJ1-4; D is undetermined. V dropped 3 bases and J dropped 11 bases, with 10 bases sitting between them. This CDR3 has 12 residues. Looked up from germline, CDR1 is MNHEY and CDR2 is SMNVEV (reference sequence).

The chain couples TRBV7-9 to TRBJ1-1; 8 bases match TRBD1. Germline V gives CDR1 SEHNR, CDR2 FQNEAQ (reference sequence). The CDR3 is made up of 16 amino acids. V shed 5 bases, J shed 0 bases, and the junction held 8 bases outside the gene matches. The CDR3 reads CASSKDRVTMNTEAFF. In DNA form, the CDR3 reads TGTGCCAGCAGCAAGGACAGGGTAACCATGAACACTGAAGCTTTCTTT.

This rearrangement joins TRBV29-1 to TRBJ1-1; the D gene is possibly TRBD1 (5 bases). Trimming removed 7 bases at V and 11 bases at J, with 14 bases between. The V gene's germline CDR1 is SQVTM and CDR2 ANQGSEA. The CDR3 is 10 residues long. CDR3 loop: CSAGSEGAFF. In DNA form, the CDR3 reads TGCAGCGCCGGCTCTGAGGGGGCTTTCTTT.